The entry below gives a single T cell receptor (beta chain) sequence along with its context. CDR1 is SGHTA and CDR2 is FQGNSA in the germline V gene. V was pared by 5 bases and J by 3 bases, with 14 bases between. The length of the CDR3 is 15 residues. Method: immunoSEQ multiplex PCR; TCRdb's copy keeps in-frame clones and lacks some. The repertoire holds more than 60,000 clones, with around 86% as singletons. This record comes from a study of OX40 agonist ivuxolimab in advanced cancers. The rearrangement uses TRBV7-2 and TRBJ1-3; perhaps TRBD1 as D (5 bases). The material was CD4+ or CD8+ T cells sorted from blood, obtained in a trial of the OX40 agonist ivuxolimab. The sequence derives from an adult with an advanced solid tumor such as melanoma, head and neck, liver or kidney cancer. CDR3 amino acids: CASSGAGTGGNTIYF. As DNA, the CDR3 is TGTGCCAGCAGCGGCGCAGGGACGGGTGGAAACACCATATATTTT.